These 21 T cell receptor beta chains were all obtained from the same sample, sequenced in a study of monozygotic twins with inflammatory bowel disease. TCRdb derives one entry per CDR3 protein from the 5' RACE reads, leaving out DNA. This sample's clone table lists 350,000 to 550,000 distinct CDR3 sequences. The specimen was blood. These TCRs come from a human donor with ulcerative colitis or Crohn's disease, or a healthy co-twin of an affected twin (not recorded which).

The chain has TRBV4-1 and TRBJ1-2; the TRBD1 assignment by TCRdb is unverifiable without DNA. This CDR3 has 15 residues. CDR1 is MGHRA, CDR2 YSYEKL, per germline. CDR3 sequence reads: CASSSGQGVSDGYTF.

The chain uses TRBV28 and TRBJ2-7; lacking DNA, the TRBD1 call made by TCRdb goes unchecked. The germline gives CDR1 MDHEN, CDR2 SYDVKM. The CDR3 sequence is 11 residues long. The CDR3 reads CAIQGAYEQYF. The variable domain in full, with the rest retrieved from reference TRBV28 and TRBJ2-7, is DVKVTQSSRYLVKRTGEKVFLECVQDMDHENMFWYRQDPGLGLRLIYFSYDVKMKEKGDIPEGYSVSREKKERFSLILESASTNQTSMYLCAIQGAYEQYFGPGTRLTVT.

The chain uses TRBV6-5 and TRBJ1-6; TCRdb indicates TRBD1, and absent DNA this call remains unverified. The CDR3 is 16 residues long. Germline V CDR1 and CDR2: MNHEY, SVGAGI. The CDR3 protein is CASSWAGAGHNSPLHF.

V usage is TRBV5-1 and J usage is TRBJ2-5; TCRdb's D call, TRBD1, is unchecked because there is no DNA. The CDR3 consists of 17 residues. Germline CDR1 and CDR2: SGHRS and YFSETQ. CDR3 protein: CASSLAGTGGGQETQYF.

The V gene is TRBV7-3, the J gene TRBJ2-2; with no DNA, the TCRdb D assignment of TRBD1 cannot be verified. Germline CDR1 reads SGHTA; CDR2 reads FQGTGA. CDR3 length: 16 amino acids. CDR3: CASSPSPGGGSGELFF.

The chain links TRBV19 to TRBJ2-1; as DNA is missing, the TRBD2 call by TCRdb cannot be tested. Looked up from germline, CDR1 is LNHDA and CDR2 is SQIVND (reference sequence). CDR3 length: 18 residues. The CDR3 loop reads CASRTGLAGRSSYNEQFF.

CDR3 amino acids: CASSAPGTTYGYTF. The chain recombines TRBV4-1 with TRBJ1-2; no DNA is available, so the TRBD1 call from TCRdb remains unchecked. This CDR3 is built from 14 residues. From germline, CDR1 is MGHRA and CDR2 YSYEKL.

The chain employs TRBV7-9 and TRBJ2-1; TCRdb's D gene call, TRBD1, goes unchecked for lack of DNA. Germline values: CDR1 SEHNR, CDR2 FQNEAQ (reference sequence). This CDR3 comprises 15 residues. The CDR3 sequence is CASRVGGTSYNEQFF.

The chain combines TRBV5-1 with TRBJ2-1. From germline, CDR1 is SGHRS and CDR2 YFSETQ. The CDR3 is made up of 13 amino acids. The CDR3: CANSTERYNEQFF.

The chain has TRBV5-1 and TRBJ1-2; TCRdb gives TRBD1 as the D gene, but with no DNA this cannot be confirmed. The germline V gene has CDR1 SGHRS and CDR2 YFSETQ. The CDR3 has 14 residues. CDR3 in amino acids: CASSLTELPDGYTF.

The V gene is TRBV7-9, the J gene TRBJ1-2; TCRdb's D gene call, TRBD1, goes unchecked for lack of DNA. Germline CDR1 reads SEHNR; CDR2 reads FQNEAQ (reference sequence). The CDR3 length is 14 residues. The CDR3 spells CASSSRDGFYGYTF.

The chain joins TRBV7-6 to TRBJ1-1; there is no DNA to check the TCRdb D call of TRBD1. The CDR3 is 17 residues long. The germline V gene encodes CDR1 SGHVS and CDR2 FNYEAQ. This CDR3 is CASSLFGHRGGGTEAFF.

V usage is TRBV11-2 and J usage is TRBJ1-2; TCRdb proposes TRBD1, but this gene call is untestable without DNA. This CDR3 comprises 19 residues. Germline CDR1 reads SGHAT; CDR2 reads FQNNGV. The CDR3 reads CASSLGGGTGGAGVRGYTF.

This chain links TRBV9 with TRBJ1-1. Germline assignment: CDR1 SGDLS and CDR2 YYNGEE. The CDR3 consists of 14 residues. The CDR3 sequence: CASSVAAGGTEAFF.

The J gene is TRBJ1-5, the V gene TRBV5-1; checking the TCRdb D call of TRBD1 is not possible without DNA. CDR1 is SGHRS, CDR2 YFSETQ, per germline. There are 15 residues in the CDR3. The CDR3 loop is CASSPDGGGGPPQHF.

CDR3 sequence reads: CASSSLFSGVYEQFF. The rearrangement uses TRBV7-9 and TRBJ2-1; TCRdb outputs TRBD1, but without DNA this stays unchecked. CDR3 length: 15 residues. CDR1 is SEHNR and CDR2 is FQNEAQ in the germline V gene (reference sequence).

The chain combines TRBV6-1 with TRBJ1-5; TCRdb's D gene call, TRBD1, goes unchecked for lack of DNA. Per germline, CDR1 MNHNS and CDR2 SASEGT. This CDR3 is 15 amino acids long. The CDR3 loop reads CASTRDRGRDQPQHF.

CDR3 loop: CASSIGDRENQPQHF. The rearrangement links TRBV19 to TRBJ1-5; the TCRdb D gene call, TRBD1, has no DNA to confirm it. Germline values: CDR1 LNHDA, CDR2 SQIVND (reference sequence). The CDR3 has 15 residues.

V usage is TRBV19 and J usage is TRBJ1-5; TCRdb reports TRBD1, a call that lacks DNA to check it against. This CDR3 region has 13 residues. CDR1 and CDR2 (germline): LNHDA, SQIVND (reference sequence). CDR3: CASSMKGNQPQHF.

The chain joins TRBV7-8 to TRBJ2-2; no DNA is available, so the TRBD2 call from TCRdb remains unchecked. There are 16 residues in the CDR3. CDR1 is SGHVS, CDR2 FQNEAQ, per germline. CDR3 sequence: CASSMVRDFRPGELFF.

The gene calls are TRBV9 and TRBJ1-2; as DNA is missing, the TRBD1 call by TCRdb cannot be tested. In germline, CDR1 is SGDLS, CDR2 YYNGEE. This CDR3 comprises 15 residues. CDR3 region: CASSGGQGGIYGYTF.